This T cell receptor beta chain was retrieved from a study of blood T cell repertoires in COVID-19. Profiled with immunoSEQ multiplex PCR; TCRdb holds only in-frame clones, not every one. In the table there are 100,000 to 150,000 clones, approximately 90% of which are singletons. This CDR3 comprises 13 residues. The germline V and J ends were trimmed by 8 bases and 1 base, with 11 bases remaining between them. Germline V gene data show CDR1 as SEHNR and CDR2 as FQNEAQ (reference sequence). Material for sequencing was peripheral blood. V gene TRBV7-9 combines with J gene TRBJ1-2; D is ambiguous. The receptor was isolated from a human donor in a cohort sampled during active COVID-19. CDR3 in DNA: TGTGCCAGCGGGCTAAACGTTAACTATGGCTACACCTTC. Translating it yields CASGLNVNYGYTF. Full variable domain (outside the CDR3, taken from reference TRBV7-9 and TRBJ1-2): DTGVSQNPRHKITKRGQNVTFRCDPISEHNRLYWYRQTLGQGPEFLTYFQNEAQLEKSRLLSDRFSAERPKGSFSTLEIQRTEQGDSAMYLCASGLNVNYGYTFGSGTRLTVV.